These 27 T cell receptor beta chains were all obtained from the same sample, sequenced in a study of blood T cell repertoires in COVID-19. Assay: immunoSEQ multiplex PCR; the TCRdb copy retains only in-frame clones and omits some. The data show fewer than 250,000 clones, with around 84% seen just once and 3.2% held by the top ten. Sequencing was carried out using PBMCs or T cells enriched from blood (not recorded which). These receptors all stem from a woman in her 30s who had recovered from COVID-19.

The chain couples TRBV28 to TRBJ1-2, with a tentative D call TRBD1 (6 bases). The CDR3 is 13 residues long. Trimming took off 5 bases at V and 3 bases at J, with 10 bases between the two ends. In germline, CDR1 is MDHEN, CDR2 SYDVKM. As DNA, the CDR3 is TGTGCCAGCAGTCCCGCAGGGGACTATGGCTACACCTTC. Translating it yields CASSPAGDYGYTF.

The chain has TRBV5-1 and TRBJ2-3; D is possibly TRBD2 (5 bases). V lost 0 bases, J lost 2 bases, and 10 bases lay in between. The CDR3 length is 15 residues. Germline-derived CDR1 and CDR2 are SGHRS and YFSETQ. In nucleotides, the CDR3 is TGCGCCAGCAGCTTGGAAGCTAGCACCACAGATACGCAGTATTTT. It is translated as CASSLEASTTDTQYF.

CDR3: CASSQERGTTDTQYF. CDR3 DNA: TGCGCCAGCAGCCAAGAACGGGGAACCACAGATACGCAGTATTTT. J is TRBJ2-3 and V is TRBV4-1, with D possibly TRBD2 on 5 matching bases. Germline V lookup: CDR1 MGHRA, CDR2 YSYEKL. V was cut by 0 bases and J by 2 bases, with 9 bases left in between. CDR3 length equals 15 residues.

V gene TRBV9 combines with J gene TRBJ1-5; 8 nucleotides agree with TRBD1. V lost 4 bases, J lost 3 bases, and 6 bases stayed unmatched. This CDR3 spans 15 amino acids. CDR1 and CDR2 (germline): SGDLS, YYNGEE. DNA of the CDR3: TGTGCCAGCAGCTCTGGGACAGGTCTCAATCAGCCCCAGCATTTT. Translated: CASSSGTGLNQPQHF. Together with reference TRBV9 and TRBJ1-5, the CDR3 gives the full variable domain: DSGVTQTPKHLITATGQRVTLRCSPRSGDLSVYWYQQSLDQGLQFLIQYYNGEERAKGNILERFSAQQFPDLHSELNLSSLELGDSALYFCASSSGTGLNQPQHFGDGTRLSIL.

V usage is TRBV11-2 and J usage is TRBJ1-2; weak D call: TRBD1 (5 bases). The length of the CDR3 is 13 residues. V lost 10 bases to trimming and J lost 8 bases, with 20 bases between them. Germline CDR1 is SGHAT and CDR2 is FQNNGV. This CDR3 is CATRFPGSEGYTF. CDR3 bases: TGTGCCACCCGATTTCCAGGGTCCGAAGGCTACACCTTC.

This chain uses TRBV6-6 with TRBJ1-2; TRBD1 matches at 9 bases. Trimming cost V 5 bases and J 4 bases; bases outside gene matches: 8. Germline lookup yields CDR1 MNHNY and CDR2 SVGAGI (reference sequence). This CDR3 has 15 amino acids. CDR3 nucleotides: TGTGCCAGCAGTGATCCGGGACAGGGTGGCTATGGCTACACCTTC. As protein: CASSDPGQGGYGYTF.

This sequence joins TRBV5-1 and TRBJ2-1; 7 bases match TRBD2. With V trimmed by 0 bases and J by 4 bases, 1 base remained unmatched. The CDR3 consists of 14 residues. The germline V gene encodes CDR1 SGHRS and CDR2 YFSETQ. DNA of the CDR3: TGCGCCAGCAGCTTGGGGCGGGGGTACAATGAGCAGTTCTTC. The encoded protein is CASSLGRGYNEQFF.

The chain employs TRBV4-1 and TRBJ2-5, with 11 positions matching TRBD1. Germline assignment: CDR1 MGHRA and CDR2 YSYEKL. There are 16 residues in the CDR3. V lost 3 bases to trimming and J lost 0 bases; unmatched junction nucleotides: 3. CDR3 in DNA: TGCGCCAGCAGCCAGGGGACAGGGGGTTACCAAGAGACCCAGTACTTC. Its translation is CASSQGTGGYQETQYF.

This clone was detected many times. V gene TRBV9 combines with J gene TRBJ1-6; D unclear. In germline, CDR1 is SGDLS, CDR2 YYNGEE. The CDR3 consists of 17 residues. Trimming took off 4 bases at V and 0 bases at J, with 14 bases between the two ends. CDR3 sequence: CASSPRRGSSYNSPLHF. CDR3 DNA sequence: TGTGCCAGCAGCCCAAGGAGAGGGAGCTCCTATAATTCACCCCTCCACTTT. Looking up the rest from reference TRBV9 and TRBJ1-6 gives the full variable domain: DSGVTQTPKHLITATGQRVTLRCSPRSGDLSVYWYQQSLDQGLQFLIQYYNGEERAKGNILERFSAQQFPDLHSELNLSSLELGDSALYFCASSPRRGSSYNSPLHFGNGTRLTVT.

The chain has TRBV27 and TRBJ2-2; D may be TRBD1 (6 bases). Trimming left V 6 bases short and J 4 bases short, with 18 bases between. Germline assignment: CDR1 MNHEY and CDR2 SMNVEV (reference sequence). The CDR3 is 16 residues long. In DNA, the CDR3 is TGTGCCAGCAGGCTGAACAGGGAATTGACCACCGGGGAGCTGTTTTTT. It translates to CASRLNRELTTGELFF.

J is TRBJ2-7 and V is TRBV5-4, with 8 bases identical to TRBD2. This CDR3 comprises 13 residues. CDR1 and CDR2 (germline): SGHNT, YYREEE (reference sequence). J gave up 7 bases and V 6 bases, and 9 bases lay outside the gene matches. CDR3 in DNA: TGTGCCAGCACTCCGCGGGGGGCAGGGGAGCAGTACTTC. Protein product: CASTPRGAGEQYF. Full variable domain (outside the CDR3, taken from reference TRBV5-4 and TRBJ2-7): ETGVTQSPTHLIKTRGQQVTLRCSSQSGHNTVSWYQQALGQGPQFIFQYYREEENGRGNFPPRFSGLQFPNYSSELNVNALELDDSALYLCASTPRGAGEQYFGPGTRLTVT.

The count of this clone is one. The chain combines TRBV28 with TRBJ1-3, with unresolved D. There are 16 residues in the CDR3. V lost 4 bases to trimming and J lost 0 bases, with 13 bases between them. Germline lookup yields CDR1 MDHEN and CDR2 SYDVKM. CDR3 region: CASSSAGDSSGNTIYF. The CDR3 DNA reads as TGTGCCAGCAGTTCAGCGGGAGATTCCTCTGGAAACACCATATATTTT.

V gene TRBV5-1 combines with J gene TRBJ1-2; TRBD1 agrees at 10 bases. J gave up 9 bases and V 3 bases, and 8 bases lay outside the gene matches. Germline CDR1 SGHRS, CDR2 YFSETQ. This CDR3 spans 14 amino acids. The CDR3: CASSSGQGGLSYTF. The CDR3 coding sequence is TGCGCCAGCAGCTCAGGACAGGGGGGTTTGAGCTACACCTTC.

CDR3: CASSQAGTGRSSPLHF. The CDR3 DNA reads TGTGCCAGCAGCCAAGCCGGGACAGGACGGAGTTCACCCCTCCACTTT. V is TRBV3-1 (or the pseudogene TRBV3-2) and J is TRBJ1-6; 8 positions match TRBD1. This CDR3 contains 16 residues. With V trimmed by 1 base and J by 9 bases, 8 bases remained unmatched. Germline lookup yields CDR1 LGHDT and CDR2 YNNKEL (reference sequence).

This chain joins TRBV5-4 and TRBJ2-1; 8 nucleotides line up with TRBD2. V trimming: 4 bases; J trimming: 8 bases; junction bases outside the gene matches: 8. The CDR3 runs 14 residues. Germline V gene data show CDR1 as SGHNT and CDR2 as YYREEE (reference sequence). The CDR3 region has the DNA TGTGCCAGCAGCGGTCCGGGACTAGGCGATGAGCAGTTCTTC. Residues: CASSGPGLGDEQFF. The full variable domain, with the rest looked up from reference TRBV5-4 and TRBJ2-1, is ETGVTQSPTHLIKTRGQQVTLRCSSQSGHNTVSWYQQALGQGPQFIFQYYREEENGRGNFPPRFSGLQFPNYSSELNVNALELDDSALYLCASSGPGLGDEQFFGPGTRLTVL.

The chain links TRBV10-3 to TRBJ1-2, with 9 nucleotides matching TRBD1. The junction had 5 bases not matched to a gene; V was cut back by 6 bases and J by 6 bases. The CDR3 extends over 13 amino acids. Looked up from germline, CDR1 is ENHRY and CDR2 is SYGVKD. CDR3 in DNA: TGTGCCATCAGGCCTGGGACAGGGAATGGCTACACCTTC. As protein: CAIRPGTGNGYTF.

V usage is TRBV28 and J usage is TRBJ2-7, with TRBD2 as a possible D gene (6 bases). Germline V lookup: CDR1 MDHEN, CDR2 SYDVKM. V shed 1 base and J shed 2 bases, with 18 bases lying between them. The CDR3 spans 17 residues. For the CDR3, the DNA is TGTGCCAGCAGTTTATTTACGGAGGAGGGGCCGACCTACGAGCAGTACTTC. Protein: CASSLFTEEGPTYEQYF.

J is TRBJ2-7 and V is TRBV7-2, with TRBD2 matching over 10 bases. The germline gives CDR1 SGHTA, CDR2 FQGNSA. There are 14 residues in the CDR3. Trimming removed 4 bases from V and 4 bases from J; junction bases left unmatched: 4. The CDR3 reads CASSSSSGSYEQYF. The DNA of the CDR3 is TGTGCCAGCAGCTCCTCTAGCGGGAGTTACGAGCAGTACTTC.

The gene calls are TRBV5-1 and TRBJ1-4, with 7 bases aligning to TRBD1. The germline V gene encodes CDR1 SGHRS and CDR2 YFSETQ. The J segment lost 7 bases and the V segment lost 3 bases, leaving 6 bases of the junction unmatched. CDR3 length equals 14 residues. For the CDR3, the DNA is TGCGCCAGCAGCTCAGGGGGAGGTCTTGAAAAACTGTTTTTT. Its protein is CASSSGGGLEKLFF.

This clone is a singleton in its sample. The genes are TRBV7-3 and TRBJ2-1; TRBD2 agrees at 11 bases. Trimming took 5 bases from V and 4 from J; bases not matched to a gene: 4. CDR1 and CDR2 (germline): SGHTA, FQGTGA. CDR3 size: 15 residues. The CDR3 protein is CASSALAGAYNEQFF. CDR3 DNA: TGTGCCAGCAGCGCACTAGCGGGAGCATACAATGAGCAGTTCTTC.

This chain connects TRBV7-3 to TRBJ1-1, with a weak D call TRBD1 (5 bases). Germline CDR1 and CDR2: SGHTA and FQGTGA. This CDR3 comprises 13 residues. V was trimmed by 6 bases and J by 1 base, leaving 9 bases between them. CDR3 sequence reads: CASRRGQNTEAFF. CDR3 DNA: TGTGCCAGCAGACGCGGACAGAACACTGAAGCTTTCTTT. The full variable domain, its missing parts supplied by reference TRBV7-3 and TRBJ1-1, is GAGVSQTPSNKVTEKGKYVELRCDPISGHTALYWYRQSLGQGPEFLIYFQGTGAADDSGLPNDRFFAVRPEGSVSTLKIQRTERGDSAVYLCASRRGQNTEAFFGQGTRLTVV.

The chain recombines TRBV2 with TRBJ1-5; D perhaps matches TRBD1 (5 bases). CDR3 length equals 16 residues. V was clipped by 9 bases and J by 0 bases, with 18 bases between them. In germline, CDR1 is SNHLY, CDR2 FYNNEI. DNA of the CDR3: TGTGCCAGTGGGGGGGGACGGTGGTATAGCAATCAGCCCCAGCATTTT. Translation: CASGGGRWYSNQPQHF. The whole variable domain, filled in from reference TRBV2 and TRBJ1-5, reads EPEVTQTPSHQVTQMGQEVILRCVPISNHLYFYWYRQILGQKVEFLVSFYNNEISEKSEIFDDQFSVERPDGSNFTLKIRSTKLEDSAMYFCASGGGRWYSNQPQHFGDGTRLSIL.

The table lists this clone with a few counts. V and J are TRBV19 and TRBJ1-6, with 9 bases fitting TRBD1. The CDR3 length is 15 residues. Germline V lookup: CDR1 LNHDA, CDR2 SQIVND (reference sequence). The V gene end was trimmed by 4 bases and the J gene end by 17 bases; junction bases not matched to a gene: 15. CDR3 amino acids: CASSTTTAGQGSVHF. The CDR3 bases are TGTGCCAGTAGTACCACAACGGCCGGACAGGGGAGTGTCCACTTT.

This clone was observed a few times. The CDR3 loop reads CASSKVRTGHNEKLFF. The DNA of the CDR3 is TGTGCCAGCAGCAAAGTAAGGACAGGGCATAATGAAAAACTGTTTTTT. V is TRBV21-1 and J is TRBJ1-4; the table's D call, TRBD1, has no DNA check behind it. TRBV21-1 is noted as a pseudogene. The CDR3 is 16 residues long.

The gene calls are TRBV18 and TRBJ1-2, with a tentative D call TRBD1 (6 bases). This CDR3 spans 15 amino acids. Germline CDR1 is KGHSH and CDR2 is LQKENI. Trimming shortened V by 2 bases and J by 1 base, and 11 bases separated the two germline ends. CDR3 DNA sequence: TGTGCCAGCTCACCAGGGGGACAAATTAACTATGGCTACACCTTC. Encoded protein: CASSPGGQINYGYTF.

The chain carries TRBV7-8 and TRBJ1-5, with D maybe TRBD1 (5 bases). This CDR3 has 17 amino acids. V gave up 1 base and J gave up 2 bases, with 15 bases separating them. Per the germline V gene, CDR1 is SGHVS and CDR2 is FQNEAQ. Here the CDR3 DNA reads TGTGCCAGCAGCTTAGGGGGCGGCGGGGCCGGCAATCAGCCCCAGCATTTT. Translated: CASSLGGGGAGNQPQHF.

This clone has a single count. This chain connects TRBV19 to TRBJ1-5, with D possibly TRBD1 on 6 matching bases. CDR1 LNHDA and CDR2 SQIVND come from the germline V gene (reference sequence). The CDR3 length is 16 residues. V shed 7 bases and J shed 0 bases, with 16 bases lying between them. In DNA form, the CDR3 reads TGTGCCAGTATGAACGACAGGTCATATAGCAATCAGCCCCAGCATTTT. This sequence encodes CASMNDRSYSNQPQHF.